One sample yielded the 9 T cell receptor beta chains listed below, sequenced in a study of cytotoxic CD8 clonotypes in ibrutinib-treated CLL (dated by TCRdb to the early 2020s). Interpreted using the paper, the time point label stands for: about a year on ibrutinib. The library was generated by the immunoSEQ multiplex PCR assay. TCRdb holds this immuneACCESS table with in-frame rearrangements only. Some clones are missing; in checked studies, unresolved V genes explain under half, and the rest has no known cause. The sample table holds 20,000 to 30,000 clones, of which roughly 71% were seen once. The top ten clones comprise more than 40% of the sample. Sequencing was performed on PBMCs, taken after 12 months of ibrutinib treatment. The receptors shown here come from a human donor with chronic lymphocytic leukemia.

The chain employs TRBV28 and TRBJ2-4, with D tentatively TRBD2 (6 bases). From germline, CDR1 is MDHEN and CDR2 SYDVKM. The CDR3 consists of 15 residues. Trimming cost V 2 bases and J 2 bases, with 10 bases left between them. The CDR3 coding sequence is TGTGCCAGCAGTTTAATCGGGGGTACCAAAAACATTCAGTACTTC. This gives the protein CASSLIGGTKNIQYF.

V is TRBV19 and J is TRBJ1-2, with D possibly TRBD1 on 6 matching bases. The CDR3 runs to 18 residues. Trimming left V 9 bases short and J 3 bases short, with 29 bases between. The germline V gene encodes CDR1 LNHDA and CDR2 SQIVND (reference sequence). Here the CDR3 DNA reads TGTGCCAGGGTCCGTGAGGGGGGAGACATATCCGATTACTATGGCTACACCTTC. Its protein product is CARVREGGDISDYYGYTF.

This clone was counted many times. V usage is TRBV5-1 and J usage is TRBJ2-7, with D hard to call. This CDR3 is built from 14 residues. Per the germline V gene, CDR1 is SGHRS and CDR2 is YFSETQ. Trimming cost V 0 bases and J 3 bases, with 10 bases left between them. CDR3 in amino acids: CASSLAVGNYEQYF. The CDR3 DNA reads TGCGCCAGCAGCTTGGCGGTGGGGAACTACGAGCAGTACTTC.

The chain links TRBV4-1 to TRBJ2-7, with D possibly matching TRBD1 (5 bases). The CDR3 loop spans 16 amino acids. Trimming left V 0 bases short and J 0 bases short, with 12 bases between. The germline gives CDR1 MGHRA, CDR2 YSYEKL. The CDR3 loop reads CASSQDTRVYSYEQYF. CDR3 nucleotide sequence: TGCGCCAGCAGCCAAGATACCAGGGTATACTCCTACGAGCAGTACTTC.

A few counts support this clone. The chain has TRBV7-9 and TRBJ1-2, with no clear D. The CDR3 loop spans 12 amino acids. CDR1 and CDR2 (germline): SEHNR, FQNEAQ (reference sequence). The germline V and J ends were trimmed by 0 bases and 13 bases, with 12 bases remaining between them. In nucleotides, the CDR3 is TGTGCCAGCAGCTTAGCGAAGTTGCCATCCACCTTC. This sequence encodes CASSLAKLPSTF.

The chain combines TRBV5-6 with TRBJ1-1; maybe TRBD1 (5 bases). Germline lookup yields CDR1 SGHDT and CDR2 YYEEEE. Trimming took 2 bases from V and 14 from J, leaving 13 bases between them. The CDR3 runs 11 residues. The CDR3 here is CASSLRGEFFF. CDR3 in DNA: TGTGCCAGCAGCTTACGGGGGGAATTCTTCTTT.

The chain couples TRBV5-1 to TRBJ2-2, with D possibly matching TRBD2 (6 bases). Trimming removed 1 base at V and 1 base at J, with 11 bases between. Germline CDR1 reads SGHRS; CDR2 reads YFSETQ. This CDR3 contains 16 residues. CDR3 sequence reads: CASSLMAGLNTGELFF. The DNA of the CDR3 is TGCGCCAGCAGCTTGATGGCGGGACTGAACACCGGGGAGCTGTTTTTT.

CDR3 residues: CASRGPNTGELFF. As DNA, the CDR3 is TGTGCCAGCAGGGGGCCCAACACCGGGGAGCTGTTTTTT. The V and J genes are TRBV7-2 and TRBJ2-2, with a weak D call TRBD1 (5 bases). Trimming left V 6 bases short and J 2 bases short, with 7 bases between. The CDR3 runs 13 residues. Germline values: CDR1 SGHTA, CDR2 FQGNSA.

The rearrangement joins TRBV7-2 to TRBJ2-6, with D perhaps matching TRBD1 (6 bases). CDR1 SGHTA and CDR2 FQGNSA come from the germline V gene. This CDR3 comprises 16 residues. The V end lost 1 base, the J end lost 0 bases, and 7 bases lay between the germline ends. CDR3 nucleotides: TGTGCCAGCAGCTTAGTCAGGGGCTCTGGGGCCAACGTCCTGACTTTC. Translated, it gives CASSLVRGSGANVLTF.